The present entry profiles one T cell receptor beta chain with its context. Its antigen is not known. Sorted-subset replicate PCRs used 150 to 200 ng of genomic DNA. This amount corresponded to 30,000 to 35,000 T cell genomes. TCRdb's table, derived via immunoSEQ multiplex PCR, lists solely in-frame clones and lacks some. The top ten hold about 22% of the sample, which has about 110,000 clones, under 70% seen once. The sample originates from a study of shared clonotypes between healthy human individuals. Findings of the study overall: Even with large depth, rarefaction showed that sorted-subset sequencing was incomplete. With several donors compared, 5% to 5.5% of naive CD4 clonotypes were shared. Researchers found naive subsets generally carried larger estimated richness than memory subsets.

The germline V gene encodes CDR1 MNHNY and CDR2 SVGAGI (reference sequence). The CDR3 loop spans 16 amino acids. The ends lost 2 bases at V and 4 bases at J; junction bases unmatched: 7. The V and J genes are TRBV6-6 and TRBJ1-3, with 8 bases fitting TRBD1. Sequencing was performed on memory CD8+ T cells sorted from blood. As to subset: CD45RO+ cells pooled with CCR7-negative TemRA cells. The receptor was derived from a woman aged 25 to 45 in good health. The DNA for the CDR3 is TGTGCCAGCAGTTACAGGAGACAGGGGAGAGGAAACACCATATATTTT. It translates to CASSYRRQGRGNTIYF.